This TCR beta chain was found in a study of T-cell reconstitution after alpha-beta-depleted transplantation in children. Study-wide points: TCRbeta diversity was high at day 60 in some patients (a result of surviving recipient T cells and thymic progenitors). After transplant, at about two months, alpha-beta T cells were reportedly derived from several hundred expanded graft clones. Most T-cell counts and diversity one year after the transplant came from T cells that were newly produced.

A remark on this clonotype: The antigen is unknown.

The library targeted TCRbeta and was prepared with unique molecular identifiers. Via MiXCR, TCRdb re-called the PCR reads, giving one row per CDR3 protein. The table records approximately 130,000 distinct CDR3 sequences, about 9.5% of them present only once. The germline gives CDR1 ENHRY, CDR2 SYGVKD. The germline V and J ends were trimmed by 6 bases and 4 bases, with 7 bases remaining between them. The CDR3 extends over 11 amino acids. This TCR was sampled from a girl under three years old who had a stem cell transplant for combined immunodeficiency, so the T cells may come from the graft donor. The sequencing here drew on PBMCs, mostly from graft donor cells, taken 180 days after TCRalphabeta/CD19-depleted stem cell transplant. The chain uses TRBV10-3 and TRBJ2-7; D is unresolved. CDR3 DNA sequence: TGTGCCATCAGGGACCTGTACGAGCAGTACTTC. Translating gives CAIRDLYEQYF.